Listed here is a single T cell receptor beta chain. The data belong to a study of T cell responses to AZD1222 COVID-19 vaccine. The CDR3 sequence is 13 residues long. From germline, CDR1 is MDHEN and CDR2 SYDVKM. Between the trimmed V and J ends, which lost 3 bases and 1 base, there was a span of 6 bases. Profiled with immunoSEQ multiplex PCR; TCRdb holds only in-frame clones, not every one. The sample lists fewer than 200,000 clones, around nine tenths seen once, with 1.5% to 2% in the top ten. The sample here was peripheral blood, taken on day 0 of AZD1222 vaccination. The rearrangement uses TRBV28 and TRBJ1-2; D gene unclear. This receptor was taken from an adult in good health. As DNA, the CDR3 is TGTGCCAGCAGTTTCGGGGTTAACTATGGCTACACCTTC. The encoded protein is CASSFGVNYGYTF.